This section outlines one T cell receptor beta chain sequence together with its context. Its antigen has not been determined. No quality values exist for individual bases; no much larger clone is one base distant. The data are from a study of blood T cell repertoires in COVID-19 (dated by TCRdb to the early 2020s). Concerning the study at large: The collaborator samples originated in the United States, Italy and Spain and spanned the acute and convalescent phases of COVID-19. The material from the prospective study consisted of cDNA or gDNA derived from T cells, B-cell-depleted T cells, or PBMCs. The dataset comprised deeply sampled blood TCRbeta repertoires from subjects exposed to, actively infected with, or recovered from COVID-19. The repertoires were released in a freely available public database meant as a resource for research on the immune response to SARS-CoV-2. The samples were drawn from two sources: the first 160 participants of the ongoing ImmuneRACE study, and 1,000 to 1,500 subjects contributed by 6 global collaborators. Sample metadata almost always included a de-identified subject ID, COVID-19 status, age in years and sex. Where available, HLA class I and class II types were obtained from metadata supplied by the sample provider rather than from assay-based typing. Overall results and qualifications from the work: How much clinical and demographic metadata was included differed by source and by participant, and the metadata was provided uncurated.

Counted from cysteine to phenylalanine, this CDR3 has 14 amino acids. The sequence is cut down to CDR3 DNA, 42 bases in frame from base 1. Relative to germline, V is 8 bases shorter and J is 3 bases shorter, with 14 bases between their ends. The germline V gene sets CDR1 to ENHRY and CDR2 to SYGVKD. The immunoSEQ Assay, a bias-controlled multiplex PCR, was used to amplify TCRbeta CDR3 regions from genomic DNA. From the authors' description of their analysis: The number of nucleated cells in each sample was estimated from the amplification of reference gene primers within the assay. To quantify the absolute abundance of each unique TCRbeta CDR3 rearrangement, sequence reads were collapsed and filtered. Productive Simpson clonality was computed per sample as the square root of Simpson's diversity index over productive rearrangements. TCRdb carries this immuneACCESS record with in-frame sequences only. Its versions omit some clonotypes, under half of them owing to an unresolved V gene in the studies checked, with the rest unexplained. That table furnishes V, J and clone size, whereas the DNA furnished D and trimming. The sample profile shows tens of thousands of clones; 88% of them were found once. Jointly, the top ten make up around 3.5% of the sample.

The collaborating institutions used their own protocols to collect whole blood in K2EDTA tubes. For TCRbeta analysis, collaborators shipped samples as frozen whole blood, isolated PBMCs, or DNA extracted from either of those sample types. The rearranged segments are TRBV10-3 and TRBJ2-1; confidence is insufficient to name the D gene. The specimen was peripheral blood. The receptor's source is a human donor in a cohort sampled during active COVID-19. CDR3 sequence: CAIRYSEIYNEQFF. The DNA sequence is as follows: TGTGCCATCCGGTACTCCGAGATCTACAATGAGCAGTTCTTC.